There are many counts of the clone carrying this T cell receptor beta chain. Its antigen remains unknown. Uncontrolled infection, other autoimmune disease, pregnancy or lactation led to exclusion. Diagnosis rested on symptoms, serum thyroxine and TRAb, thyroid ultrasound, and orbital computed tomography. Amplified regions were TCR beta CDR3 sequences from RNA transcripts. Initially, a first-round RT-PCR of the TCR CDR3 employed the HTBI primer set. Via MiXCR, TCRdb re-called the multiplex PCR reads, giving one row per CDR3 protein. Here the sample spans 500,000 to 650,000 distinct CDR3 sequences, roughly 14% being singletons. The record originates from a study of T cells in Graves' hyperthyroidism and ophthalmopathy. Whole-study findings and limits: The model forecast ophthalmopathy, anticipating it by a median about 7 months before onset. Most thyroid clonotypes with frequency above 0.001 were detected in blood.

The sequence was obtained from a woman in her forties or fifties with Graves' ophthalmopathy. The specimen sequenced was blood.

Written as DNA, the CDR3 is TGTGCCAGCAGGCAAAGGACAGACTTATCTGGAAACACCATATATTTT. Its protein is CASRQRTDLSGNTIYF. V and J are TRBV2 and TRBJ1-3; possibly TRBD1 for D (6 bases). Germline V gene lookup returns CDR1 SNHLY and CDR2 FYNNEI. The CDR3 totals 16 residues. V lost 6 bases, J lost 1 base, and 16 bases lay in between.